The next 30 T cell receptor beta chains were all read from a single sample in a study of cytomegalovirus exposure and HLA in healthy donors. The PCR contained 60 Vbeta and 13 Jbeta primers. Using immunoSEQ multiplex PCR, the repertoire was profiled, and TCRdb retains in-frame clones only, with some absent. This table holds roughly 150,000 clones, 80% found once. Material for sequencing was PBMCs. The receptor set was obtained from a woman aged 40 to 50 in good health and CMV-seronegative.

Here the CDR3 reads CASSLRLAGGVTDTQYF. CDR3 DNA: TGTGCCAGCAGCTTGAGGCTAGCGGGAGGGGTTACAGATACGCAGTATTTT. V and J are TRBV5-4 and TRBJ2-3, with TRBD2 matching 12 bases. The CDR3 is made up of 17 amino acids. V lost 1 base to trimming and J lost 3 bases; unmatched junction nucleotides: 6. CDR1 SGHNT and CDR2 YYREEE come from the germline V gene (reference sequence).

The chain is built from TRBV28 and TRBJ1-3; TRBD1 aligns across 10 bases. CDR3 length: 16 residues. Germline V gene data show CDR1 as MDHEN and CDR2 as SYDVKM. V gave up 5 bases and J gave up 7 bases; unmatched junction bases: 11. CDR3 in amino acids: CASSPTRRTGGNTIYF. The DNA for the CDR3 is TGTGCCAGCAGTCCAACCCGACGGACAGGGGGGAACACCATATATTTT.

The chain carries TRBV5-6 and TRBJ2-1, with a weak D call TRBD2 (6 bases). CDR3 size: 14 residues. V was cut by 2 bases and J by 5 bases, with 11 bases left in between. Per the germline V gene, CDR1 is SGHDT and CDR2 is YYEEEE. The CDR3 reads CASSLRGSHNEQFF. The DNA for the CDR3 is TGTGCCAGCAGCTTACGGGGGTCCCACAATGAGCAGTTCTTC.

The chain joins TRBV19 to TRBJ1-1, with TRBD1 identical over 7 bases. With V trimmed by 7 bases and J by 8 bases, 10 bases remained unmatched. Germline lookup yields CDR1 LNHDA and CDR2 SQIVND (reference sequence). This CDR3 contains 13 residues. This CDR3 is CASNGDRVIEAFF. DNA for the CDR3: TGTGCCAGTAATGGTGACAGGGTCATCGAAGCTTTCTTT.

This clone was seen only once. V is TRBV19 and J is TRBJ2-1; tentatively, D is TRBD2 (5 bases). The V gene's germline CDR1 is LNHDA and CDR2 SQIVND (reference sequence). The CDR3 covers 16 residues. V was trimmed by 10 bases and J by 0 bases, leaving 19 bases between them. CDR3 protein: CATSPAVGDSYNEQFF. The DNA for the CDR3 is TGTGCCACCTCACCGGCGGTGGGAGACTCCTACAATGAGCAGTTCTTC.

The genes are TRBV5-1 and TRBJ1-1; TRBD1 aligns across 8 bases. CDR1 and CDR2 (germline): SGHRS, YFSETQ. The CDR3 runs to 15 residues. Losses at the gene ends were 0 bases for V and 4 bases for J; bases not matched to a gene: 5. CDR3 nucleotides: TGCGCCAGCAGCTTGGCGGGACAGGTGATCACTGAAGCTTTCTTT. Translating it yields CASSLAGQVITEAFF.

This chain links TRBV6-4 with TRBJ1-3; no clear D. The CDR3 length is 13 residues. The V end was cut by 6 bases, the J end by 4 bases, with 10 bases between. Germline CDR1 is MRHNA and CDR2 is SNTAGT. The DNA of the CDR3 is TGTGCCAGCAGCTCAGAAGTGGGAAACACCATATATTTT. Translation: CASSSEVGNTIYF.

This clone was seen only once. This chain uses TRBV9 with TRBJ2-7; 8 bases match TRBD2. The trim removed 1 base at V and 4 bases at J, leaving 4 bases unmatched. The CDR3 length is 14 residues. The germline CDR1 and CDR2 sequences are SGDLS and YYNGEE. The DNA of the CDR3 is TGTGCCAGCAGCGTACGGGGGGGCCCGTACGAGCAGTACTTC. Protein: CASSVRGGPYEQYF.

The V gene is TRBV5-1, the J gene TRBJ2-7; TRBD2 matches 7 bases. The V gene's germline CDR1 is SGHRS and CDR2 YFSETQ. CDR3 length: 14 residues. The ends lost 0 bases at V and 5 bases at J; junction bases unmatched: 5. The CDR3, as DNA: TGCGCCAGCAGCTTGGGGGGAGGGCCTCACGAGCAGTACTTC. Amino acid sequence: CASSLGGGPHEQYF.

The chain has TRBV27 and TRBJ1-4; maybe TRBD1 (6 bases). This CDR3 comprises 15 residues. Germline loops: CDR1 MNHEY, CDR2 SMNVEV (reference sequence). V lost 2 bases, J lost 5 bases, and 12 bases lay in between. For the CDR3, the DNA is TGTGCCAGCAGTTTACGGGGAAGGGGGAATGAAAAACTGTTTTTT. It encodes CASSLRGRGNEKLFF.

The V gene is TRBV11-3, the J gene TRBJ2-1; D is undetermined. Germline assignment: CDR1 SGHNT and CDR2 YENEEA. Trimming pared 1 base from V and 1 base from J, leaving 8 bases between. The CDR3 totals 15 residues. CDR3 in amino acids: CASSLGAVSYNEQFF. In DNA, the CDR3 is TGTGCCAGCAGCTTAGGGGCAGTTTCCTACAATGAGCAGTTCTTC.

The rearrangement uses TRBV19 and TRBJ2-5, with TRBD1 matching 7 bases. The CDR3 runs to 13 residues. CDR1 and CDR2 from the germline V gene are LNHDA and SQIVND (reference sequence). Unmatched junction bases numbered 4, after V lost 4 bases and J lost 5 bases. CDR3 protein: CASSRQGDETQYF. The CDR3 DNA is TGTGCCAGTAGTAGACAGGGAGACGAGACCCAGTACTTC.

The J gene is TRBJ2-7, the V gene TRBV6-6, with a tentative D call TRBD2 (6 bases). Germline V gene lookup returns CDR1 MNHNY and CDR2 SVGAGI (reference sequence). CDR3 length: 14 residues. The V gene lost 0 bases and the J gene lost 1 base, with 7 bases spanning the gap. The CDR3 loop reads CASSYSGGSYEQYF. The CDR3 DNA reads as TGTGCCAGCAGTTACTCGGGGGGTTCCTACGAGCAGTACTTC.

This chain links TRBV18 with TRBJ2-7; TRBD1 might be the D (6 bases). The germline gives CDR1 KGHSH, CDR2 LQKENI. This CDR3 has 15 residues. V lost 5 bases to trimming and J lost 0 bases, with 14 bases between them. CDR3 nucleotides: TGTGCCAGCTCAGCCGGAGGACAGTACTCCTACGAGCAGTACTTC. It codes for CASSAGGQYSYEQYF.

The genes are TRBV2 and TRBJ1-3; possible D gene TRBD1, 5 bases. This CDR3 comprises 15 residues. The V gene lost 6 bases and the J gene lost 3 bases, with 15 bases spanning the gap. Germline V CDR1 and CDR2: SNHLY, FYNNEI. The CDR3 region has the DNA TGTGCCAGCAGCGGAGGGACTCTCTTTGGAAACACCATATATTTT. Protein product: CASSGGTLFGNTIYF.

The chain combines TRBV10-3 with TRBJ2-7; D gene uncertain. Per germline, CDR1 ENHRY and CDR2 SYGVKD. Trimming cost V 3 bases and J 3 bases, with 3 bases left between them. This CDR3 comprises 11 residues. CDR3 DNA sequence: TGTGCCATCAGTGATCGCTACGAGCAGTACTTC. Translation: CAISDRYEQYF.

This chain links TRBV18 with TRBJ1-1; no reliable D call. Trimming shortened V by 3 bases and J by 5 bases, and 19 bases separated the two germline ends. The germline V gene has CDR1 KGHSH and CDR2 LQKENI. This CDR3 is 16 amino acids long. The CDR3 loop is CASSPSWVGSGTEAFF. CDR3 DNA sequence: TGTGCCAGCTCACCCTCCTGGGTAGGGAGTGGTACTGAAGCTTTCTTT.

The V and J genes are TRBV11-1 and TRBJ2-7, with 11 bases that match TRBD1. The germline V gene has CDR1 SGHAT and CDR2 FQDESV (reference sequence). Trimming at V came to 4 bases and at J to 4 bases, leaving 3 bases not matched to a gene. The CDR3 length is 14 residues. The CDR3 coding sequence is TGTGCCAGCAGCTCTGGACAGGGGGCGTACGAGCAGTACTTC. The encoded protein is CASSSGQGAYEQYF.

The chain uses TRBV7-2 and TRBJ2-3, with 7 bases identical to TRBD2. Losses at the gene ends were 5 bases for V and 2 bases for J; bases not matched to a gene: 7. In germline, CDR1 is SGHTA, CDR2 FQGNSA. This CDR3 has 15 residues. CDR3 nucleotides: TGTGCCAGCAGCCCACGGGGGGACCCCACAGATACGCAGTATTTT. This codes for CASSPRGDPTDTQYF.

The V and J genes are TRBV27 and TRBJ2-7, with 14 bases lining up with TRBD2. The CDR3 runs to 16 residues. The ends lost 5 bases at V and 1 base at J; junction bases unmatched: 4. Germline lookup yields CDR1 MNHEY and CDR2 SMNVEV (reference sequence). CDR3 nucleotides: TGTGCCAGCAGTAGAGGGACTAGCGGGAGTTCCTACGAGCAGTACTTC. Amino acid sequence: CASSRGTSGSSYEQYF.

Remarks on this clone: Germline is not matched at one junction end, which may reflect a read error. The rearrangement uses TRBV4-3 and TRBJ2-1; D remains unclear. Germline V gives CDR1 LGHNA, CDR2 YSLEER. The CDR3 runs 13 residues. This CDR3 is CASSQDSSALKIF. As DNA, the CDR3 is TGCGCCAGCAGCCAAGATAGCTCTGCGCTTAAGATCTTC.

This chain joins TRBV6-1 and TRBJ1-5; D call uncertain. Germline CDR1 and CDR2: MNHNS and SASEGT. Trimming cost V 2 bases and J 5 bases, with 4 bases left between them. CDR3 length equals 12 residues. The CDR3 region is CASSEWHQPQHF. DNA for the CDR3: TGTGCCAGCAGTGAATGGCATCAGCCCCAGCATTTT.

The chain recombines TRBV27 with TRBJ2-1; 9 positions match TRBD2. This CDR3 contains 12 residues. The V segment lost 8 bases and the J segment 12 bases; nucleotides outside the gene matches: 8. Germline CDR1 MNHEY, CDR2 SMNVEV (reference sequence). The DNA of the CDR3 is TGTGCCAGCCGCGCGATAGCGGGAGTGCAGTTCTTC. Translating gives CASRAIAGVQFF.

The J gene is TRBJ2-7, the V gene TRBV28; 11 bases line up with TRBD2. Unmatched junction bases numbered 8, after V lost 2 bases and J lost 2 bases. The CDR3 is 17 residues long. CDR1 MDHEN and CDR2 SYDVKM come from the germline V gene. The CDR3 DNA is TGTGCCAGCAGTTTACTAAAGTTAGCGGGAGGGACCTACGAGCAGTACTTC. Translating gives CASSLLKLAGGTYEQYF.

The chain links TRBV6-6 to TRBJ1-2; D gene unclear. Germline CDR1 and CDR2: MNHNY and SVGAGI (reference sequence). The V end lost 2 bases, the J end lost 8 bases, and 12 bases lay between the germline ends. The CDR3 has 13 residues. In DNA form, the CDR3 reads TGTGCCAGCAGTTACGCCATCCGGGAGGGCTACACCTTC. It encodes CASSYAIREGYTF.

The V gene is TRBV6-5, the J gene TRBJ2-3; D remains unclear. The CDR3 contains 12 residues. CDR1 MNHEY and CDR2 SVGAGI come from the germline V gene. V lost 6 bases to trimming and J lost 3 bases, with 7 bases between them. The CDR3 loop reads CASSAETDTQYF. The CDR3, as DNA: TGTGCCAGCAGCGCCGAGACAGATACGCAGTATTTT.

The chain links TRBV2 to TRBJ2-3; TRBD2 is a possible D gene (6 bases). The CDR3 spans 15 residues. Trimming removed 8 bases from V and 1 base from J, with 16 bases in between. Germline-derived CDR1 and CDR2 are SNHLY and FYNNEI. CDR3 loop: CASSPLAWGTDTQYF. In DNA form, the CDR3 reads TGTGCCAGCTCTCCACTAGCTTGGGGCACAGATACGCAGTATTTT.

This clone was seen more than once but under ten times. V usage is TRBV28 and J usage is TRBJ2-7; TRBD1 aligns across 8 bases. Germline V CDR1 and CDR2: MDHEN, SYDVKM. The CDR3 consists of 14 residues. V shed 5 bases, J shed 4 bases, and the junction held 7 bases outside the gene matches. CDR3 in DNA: TGTGCCAGCAGTCCGCAGACAGGGGAATACGAGCAGTACTTC. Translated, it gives CASSPQTGEYEQYF.

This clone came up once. CDR3: CASSLPARGPSYQYF. DNA for the CDR3: TGTGCCAGCAGCTTACCAGCCAGGGGGCCCTCTTATCAGTACTTC. V usage is TRBV7-8 and J usage is TRBJ2-4; 8 nucleotides align to TRBD1. The CDR3 is 15 amino acids. The V gene end was trimmed by 2 bases and the J gene end by 12 bases; junction bases not matched to a gene: 12. Germline V gene lookup returns CDR1 SGHVS and CDR2 FQNEAQ.

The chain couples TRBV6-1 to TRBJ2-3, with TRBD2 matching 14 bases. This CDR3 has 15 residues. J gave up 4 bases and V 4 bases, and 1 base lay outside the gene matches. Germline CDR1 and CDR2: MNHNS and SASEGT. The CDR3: CASSGLAGGPDTQYF. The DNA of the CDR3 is TGTGCCAGCAGTGGACTAGCGGGAGGGCCAGATACGCAGTATTTT.